The clone carrying this T cell receptor (beta chain) was detected once. Original handling: It was from reference gene primer amplification that nucleated cell counts were estimated. Assay: immunoSEQ multiplex PCR; the TCRdb copy retains only in-frame clones and omits some. Clone size and V and J calls were adopted from that table, with D and trimming inferred from the DNA. This repertoire shows approximately 210,000 clones, more than 75% found once; its top ten account for 12%. The CDR3 is 12 amino acids. Germline assignment: CDR1 LNHDA and CDR2 SQIVND (reference sequence). Trimming took off 7 bases at V and 9 bases at J, with 15 bases between the two ends. The record originates from a study of blood T cell repertoires in COVID-19. Study-wide background: Sample material is recorded as cDNA or gDNA derived from T cells, B-cell-depleted T cells, or PBMCs.

The sample was peripheral blood. The TCR comes from a woman aged 40 to 55 with acute or convalescent COVID-19. The chain has TRBV19 and TRBJ1-2; tentatively, D is TRBD1 (5 bases). In nucleotides, the CDR3 is TGTGCCAGTAATCCAAGGGCAGGGAGCTACACCTTC. Translated, it gives CASNPRAGSYTF.